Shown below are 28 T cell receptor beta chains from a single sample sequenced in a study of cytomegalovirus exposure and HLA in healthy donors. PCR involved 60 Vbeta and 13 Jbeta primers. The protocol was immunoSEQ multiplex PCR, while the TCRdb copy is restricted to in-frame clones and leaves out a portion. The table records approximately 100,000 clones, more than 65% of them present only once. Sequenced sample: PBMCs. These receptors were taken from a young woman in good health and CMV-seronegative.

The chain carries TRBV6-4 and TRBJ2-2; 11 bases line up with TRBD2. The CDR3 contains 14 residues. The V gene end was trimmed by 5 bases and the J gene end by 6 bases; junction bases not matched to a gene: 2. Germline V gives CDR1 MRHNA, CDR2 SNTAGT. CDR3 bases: TGTGCCAGCAGTCCGGGACTAGCGGCCGGGGAGCTGTTTTTT. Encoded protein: CASSPGLAAGELFF.

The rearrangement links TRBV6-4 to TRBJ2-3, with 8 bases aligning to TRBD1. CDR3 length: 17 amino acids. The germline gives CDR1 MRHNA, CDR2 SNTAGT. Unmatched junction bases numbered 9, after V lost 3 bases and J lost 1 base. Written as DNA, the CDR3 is TGTGCCAGCAGTGAATCAGCAGGGGGCGTAGGCACAGATACGCAGTATTTT. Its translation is CASSESAGGVGTDTQYF.

The CDR3 is CASRVPIGNMKPGQGPYGYTF. CDR3 nucleotide sequence: TGTGCCAGCAGGGTTCCAATTGGTAACATGAAACCGGGACAGGGGCCATATGGCTACACCTTC. The J gene is TRBJ1-2, the V gene TRBV28; TRBD1 aligns across 10 bases. CDR1 is MDHEN, CDR2 SYDVKM, per germline. With V trimmed by 6 bases and J by 5 bases, 27 bases remained unmatched. CDR3 length equals 21 residues.

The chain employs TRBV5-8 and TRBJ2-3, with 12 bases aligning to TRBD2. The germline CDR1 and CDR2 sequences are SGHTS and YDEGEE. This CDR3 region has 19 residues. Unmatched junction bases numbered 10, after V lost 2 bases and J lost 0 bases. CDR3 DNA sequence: TGTGCCAGCAGCTTCGGGGCTAGCGGGAGGGGATTGAGCACAGATACGCAGTATTTT. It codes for CASSFGASGRGLSTDTQYF.

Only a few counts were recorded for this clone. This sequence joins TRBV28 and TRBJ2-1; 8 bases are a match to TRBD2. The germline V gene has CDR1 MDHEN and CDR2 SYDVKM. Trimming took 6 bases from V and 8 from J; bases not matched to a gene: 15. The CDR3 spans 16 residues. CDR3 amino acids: CASSPPASGRFHEQFF. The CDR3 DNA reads TGTGCCAGCAGCCCCCCAGCGAGCGGGAGATTCCATGAGCAGTTCTTC.

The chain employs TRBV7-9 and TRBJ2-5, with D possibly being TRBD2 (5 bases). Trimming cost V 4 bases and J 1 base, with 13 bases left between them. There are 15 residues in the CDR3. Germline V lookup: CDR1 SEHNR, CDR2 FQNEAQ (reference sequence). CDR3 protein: CASSSGGLSQETQYF. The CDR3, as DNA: TGTGCCAGCAGCTCAGGCGGGTTAAGCCAAGAGACCCAGTACTTC.

CDR3 protein: CASSLLAGVETQYF. The CDR3 region has the DNA TGTGCCAGCAGTTTATTAGCGGGGGTAGAGACCCAGTACTTC. The V and J genes are TRBV27 and TRBJ2-5; 9 nucleotides line up with TRBD2. Germline CDR1 reads MNHEY; CDR2 reads SMNVEV (reference sequence). The CDR3 covers 14 residues. V lost 1 base and J lost 4; bases outside the gene matches: 1.

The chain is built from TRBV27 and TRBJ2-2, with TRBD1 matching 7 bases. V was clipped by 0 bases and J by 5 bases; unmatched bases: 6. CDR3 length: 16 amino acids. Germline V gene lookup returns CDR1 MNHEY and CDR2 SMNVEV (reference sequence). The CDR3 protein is CASSLSRQGWTGELFF. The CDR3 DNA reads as TGTGCCAGCAGTTTATCCCGACAGGGATGGACCGGGGAGCTGTTTTTT.

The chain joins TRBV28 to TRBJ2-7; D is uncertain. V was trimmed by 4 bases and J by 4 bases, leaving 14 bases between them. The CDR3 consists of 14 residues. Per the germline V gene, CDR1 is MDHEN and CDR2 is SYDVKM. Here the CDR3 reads CASSWNNREYEQYF. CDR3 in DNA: TGTGCCAGCAGTTGGAATAACAGAGAGTACGAGCAGTACTTC.

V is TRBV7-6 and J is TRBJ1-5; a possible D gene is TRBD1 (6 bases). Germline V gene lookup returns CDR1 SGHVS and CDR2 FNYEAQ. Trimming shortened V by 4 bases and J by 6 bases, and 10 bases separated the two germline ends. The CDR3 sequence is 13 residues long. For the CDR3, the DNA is TGTGCCAGCAGCTCCCGCAGGGGTCAGCCCCAGCATTTT. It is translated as CASSSRRGQPQHF.

CDR3 in amino acids: CAISEATGWTEAFF. The CDR3 coding sequence is TGTGCCATCAGTGAGGCAACAGGATGGACTGAAGCTTTCTTT. The V gene is TRBV10-3, the J gene TRBJ1-1; weak D call: TRBD1 (5 bases). V lost 2 bases, J lost 5 bases, and 12 bases lay in between. Germline V gene data show CDR1 as ENHRY and CDR2 as SYGVKD. This CDR3 has 14 residues.

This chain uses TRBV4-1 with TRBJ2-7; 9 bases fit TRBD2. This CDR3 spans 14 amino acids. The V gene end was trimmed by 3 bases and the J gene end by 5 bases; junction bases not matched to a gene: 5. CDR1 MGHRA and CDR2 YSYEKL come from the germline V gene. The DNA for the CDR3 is TGCGCCAGCAGCCAGTCTAGCGGGGTTAACGAGCAGTACTTC. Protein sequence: CASSQSSGVNEQYF.

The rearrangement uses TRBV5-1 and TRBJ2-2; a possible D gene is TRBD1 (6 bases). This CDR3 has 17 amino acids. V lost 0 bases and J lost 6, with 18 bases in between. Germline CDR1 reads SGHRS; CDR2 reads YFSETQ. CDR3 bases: TGCGCCAGCAGCTTGGTCGCAGGACAGCTTATTGCCGGGGAGCTGTTTTTT. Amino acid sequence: CASSLVAGQLIAGELFF.

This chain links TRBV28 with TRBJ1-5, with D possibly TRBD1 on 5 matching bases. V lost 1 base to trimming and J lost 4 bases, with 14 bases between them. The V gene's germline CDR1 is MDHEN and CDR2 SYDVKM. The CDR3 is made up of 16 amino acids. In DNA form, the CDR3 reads TGTGCCAGCAGTTTATTCGAGACAGCCCGGAATCAGCCCCAGCATTTT. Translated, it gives CASSLFETARNQPQHF.

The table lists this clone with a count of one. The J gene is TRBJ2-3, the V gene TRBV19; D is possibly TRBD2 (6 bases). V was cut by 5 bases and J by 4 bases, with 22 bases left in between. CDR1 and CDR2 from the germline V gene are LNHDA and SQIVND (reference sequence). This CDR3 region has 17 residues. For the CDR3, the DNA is TGTGCCAGTAGTCCCAACCCTAGCGCCGAGGGGTCAGATACGCAGTATTTT. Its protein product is CASSPNPSAEGSDTQYF.

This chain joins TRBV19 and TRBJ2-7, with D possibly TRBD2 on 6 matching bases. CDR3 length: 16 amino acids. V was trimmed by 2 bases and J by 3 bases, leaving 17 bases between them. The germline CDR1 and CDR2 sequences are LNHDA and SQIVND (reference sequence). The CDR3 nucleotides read TGTGCCAGTAGTATATCCCAGCGGGTGGGCTTCTACGAGCAGTACTTC. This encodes CASSISQRVGFYEQYF.

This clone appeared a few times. DNA of the CDR3: TGTGCCAGCAGTGAAGGGGACTATCAGCCCCAGCATTTT. This sequence encodes CASSEGDYQPQHF. This chain uses TRBV2 with TRBJ1-5; possible D gene TRBD1, 5 bases. The CDR3 totals 13 residues. Trimming took off 1 base at V and 5 bases at J, with 6 bases between the two ends. Looked up from germline, CDR1 is SNHLY and CDR2 is FYNNEI.

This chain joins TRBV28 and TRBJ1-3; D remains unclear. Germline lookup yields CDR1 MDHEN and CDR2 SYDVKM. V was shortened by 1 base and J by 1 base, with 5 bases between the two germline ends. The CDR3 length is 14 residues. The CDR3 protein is CASSLSGSGNTIYF. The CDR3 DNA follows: TGTGCCAGCAGTTTATCAGGATCTGGAAACACCATATATTTT. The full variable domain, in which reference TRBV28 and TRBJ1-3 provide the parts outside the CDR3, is DVKVTQSSRYLVKRTGEKVFLECVQDMDHENMFWYRQDPGLGLRLIYFSYDVKMKEKGDIPEGYSVSREKKERFSLILESASTNQTSMYLCASSLSGSGNTIYFGEGSWLTVV.

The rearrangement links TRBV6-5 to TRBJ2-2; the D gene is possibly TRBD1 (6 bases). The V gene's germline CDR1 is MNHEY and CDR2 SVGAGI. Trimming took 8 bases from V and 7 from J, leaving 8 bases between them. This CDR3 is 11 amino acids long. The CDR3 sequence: CASWGHGELFF. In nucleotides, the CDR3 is TGTGCCAGCTGGGGGCACGGGGAGCTGTTTTTT.

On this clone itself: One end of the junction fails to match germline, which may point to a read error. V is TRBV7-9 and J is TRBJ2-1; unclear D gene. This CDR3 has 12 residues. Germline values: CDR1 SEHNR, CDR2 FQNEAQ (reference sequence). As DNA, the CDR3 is TGTTCCAGCAGCTTAGTCGGGAATGAGCAGTTCTTC. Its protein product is CSSSLVGNEQFF. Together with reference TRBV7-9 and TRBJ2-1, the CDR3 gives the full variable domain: DTGVSQNPRHKITKRGQNVTFRCDPISEHNRLYWYRQTLGQGPEFLTYFQNEAQLEKSRLLSDRFSAERPKGSFSTLEIQRTEQGDSAMYLCSSSLVGNEQFFGPGTRLTVL.

CDR3 sequence: CASSLRGTGELFF. The DNA for the CDR3 is TGTGCCAGCAGTTTAAGGGGAACCGGGGAGCTGTTTTTT. This sequence joins TRBV27 and TRBJ2-2; D is perhaps TRBD1 (5 bases). The V end lost 2 bases, the J end lost 5 bases, and 6 bases lay between the germline ends. In germline, CDR1 is MNHEY, CDR2 SMNVEV (reference sequence). CDR3 length: 13 residues.

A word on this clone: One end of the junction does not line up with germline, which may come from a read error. In nucleotides, the CDR3 is TGTGCCAGTAGTATCGGACAGGGGACGGGCTATGGCCACACCTTC. It encodes CASSIGQGTGYGHTF. This rearrangement joins TRBV19 to TRBJ1-2; 9 bases align to TRBD1. The CDR3 spans 15 residues. The germline V gene encodes CDR1 LNHDA and CDR2 SQIVND (reference sequence).

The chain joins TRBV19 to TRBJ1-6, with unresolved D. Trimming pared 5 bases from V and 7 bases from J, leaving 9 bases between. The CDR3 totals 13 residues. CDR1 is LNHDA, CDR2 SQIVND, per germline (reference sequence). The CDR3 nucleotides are TGTGCCAGTAGTTCATTACGGAATTCACCCCTCCACTTT. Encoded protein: CASSSLRNSPLHF.

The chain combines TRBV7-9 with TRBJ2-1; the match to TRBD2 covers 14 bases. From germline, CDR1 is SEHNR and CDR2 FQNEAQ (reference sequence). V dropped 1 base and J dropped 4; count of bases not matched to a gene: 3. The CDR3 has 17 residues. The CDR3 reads CASSLEGLAGEYNEQFF. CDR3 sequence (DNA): TGTGCCAGCAGCTTAGAGGGACTAGCGGGGGAGTACAATGAGCAGTTCTTC.

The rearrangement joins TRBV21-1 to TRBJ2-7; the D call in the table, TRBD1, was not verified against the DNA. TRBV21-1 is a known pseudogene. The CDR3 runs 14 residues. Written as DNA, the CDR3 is TGTGCCAGCAGCAAAGTGGGCAGGGGCTACGAGCAGTACTTC. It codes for CASSKVGRGYEQYF.

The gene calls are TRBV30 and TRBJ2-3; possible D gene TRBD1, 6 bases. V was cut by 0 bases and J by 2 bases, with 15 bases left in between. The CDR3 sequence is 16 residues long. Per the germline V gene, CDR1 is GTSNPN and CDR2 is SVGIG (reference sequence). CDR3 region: CAWSVHGGGHTDTQYF. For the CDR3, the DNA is TGTGCCTGGAGTGTACATGGGGGCGGGCACACAGATACGCAGTATTTT. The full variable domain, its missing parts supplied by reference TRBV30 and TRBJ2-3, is SQTIHQWPATLVQPVGSPLSLECTVEGTSNPNLYWYRQAAGRGLQLLFYSVGIGQISSEVPQNLSASRPQDRQFILSSKKLLLSDSGFYLCAWSVHGGGHTDTQYFGPGTRLTVL.

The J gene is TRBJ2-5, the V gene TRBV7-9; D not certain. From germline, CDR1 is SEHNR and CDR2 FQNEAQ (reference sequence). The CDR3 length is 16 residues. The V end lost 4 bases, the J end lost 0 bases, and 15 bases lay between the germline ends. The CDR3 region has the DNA TGTGCCAGCAGCTCCAAGACACCAATCCACCAAGAGACCCAGTACTTC. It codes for CASSSKTPIHQETQYF. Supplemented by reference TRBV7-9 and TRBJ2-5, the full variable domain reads DTGVSQNPRHKITKRGQNVTFRCDPISEHNRLYWYRQTLGQGPEFLTYFQNEAQLEKSRLLSDRFSAERPKGSFSTLEIQRTEQGDSAMYLCASSSKTPIHQETQYFGPGTRLLVL.

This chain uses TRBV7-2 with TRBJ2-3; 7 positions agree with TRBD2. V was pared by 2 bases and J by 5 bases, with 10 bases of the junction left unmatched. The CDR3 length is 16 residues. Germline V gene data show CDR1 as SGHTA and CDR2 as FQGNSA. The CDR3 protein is CASSLTLLVAGDTQYF. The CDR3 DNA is TGTGCCAGCAGCTTAACCCTGCTGGTAGCGGGAGATACGCAGTATTTT.